This entry lists 22 T cell receptor beta chains sequenced from one sample in a study of prognosis after radiotherapy for stage I lung cancer. It was by two-round multiplex PCR that TCR beta CDR3 was amplified from genomic DNA. Every TRBV and TRBJ gene had its own specific primer in first-round PCR. TCRdb passed the multiplex PCR reads through MiXCR, listing each CDR3 protein once. The table includes around 51,000 distinct CDR3 sequences, about 37% detected once. The sequencing used PBMCs, collected before or after stereotactic body radiation therapy (not recorded which). These TCRs come from a donor aged 50 or older with non-small cell lung cancer.

Worth noting for this clonotype: At one end the junction does not follow the germline gene, possibly because of a read error. The V gene is TRBV27, the J gene TRBJ2-1; a possible D gene is TRBD1 (6 bases). The CDR3 consists of 13 residues. Germline V gives CDR1 MNHEY, CDR2 SMNVEV (reference sequence). CDR3 residues: CASILSTGNEQFF. CDR3 DNA sequence: TGTGCCAGCATTTTATCGACAGGCAATGAGCAGTTCTTC.

Concerning this clonotype itself: A read error may produce the germline difference seen at one junction end. The rearrangement joins TRBV20-1 to TRBJ1-2; D perhaps matches TRBD1 (6 bases). CDR1 and CDR2 from the germline V gene are DFQATT and SNEGSKA (reference sequence). The CDR3 loop spans 12 amino acids. CDR3 loop: CSFRGGPYVYTF. CDR3 bases: TGCAGCTTCCGGGGGGGGCCGTATGTCTACACCTTC.

A note on this clonotype: It may be a read error: a sequence one base away is much more abundant. The J gene is TRBJ2-3, the V gene TRBV10-3; 8 positions agree with TRBD2. Looked up from germline, CDR1 is ENHRY and CDR2 is SYGVKD. The junction had 4 bases not matched to a gene; V was cut back by 10 bases and J by 4 bases. This CDR3 contains 12 residues. The CDR3 protein is CATGRVSDTQYF. The DNA of the CDR3 is TGTGCCACCGGGAGGGTGTCAGATACGCAGTATTTT.

This clonotype was detected once. Since a far larger clone is one base different, this is likely a read error. The rearrangement links TRBV6-2 or TRBV6-3 to TRBJ2-7; TRBD1 agrees at 7 bases. The CDR3 spans 13 residues. The germline V gene has CDR1 MNHEY and CDR2 SVGEGT. V lost 2 bases and J lost 4; bases outside the gene matches: 2. The CDR3 region has the DNA TGTGCCAGCAGTTACGCCAGGGGGTACGAGCAGTACTTC. It translates to CASSYARGYEQYF.

This clonotype was recorded many times. The chain combines TRBV18 with TRBJ2-1; D not resolved. The CDR3 totals 13 residues. Germline CDR1 and CDR2: KGHSH and LQKENI. Trimming cost V 2 bases and J 5 bases, with 7 bases left between them. CDR3 in DNA: TGTGCCAGCTCACCAAAACCGCACAATGAGCAGTTCTTC. Amino acid sequence: CASSPKPHNEQFF. Full variable domain (rest looked up from reference TRBV18 and TRBJ2-1): NAGVMQNPRHLVRRRGQEARLRCSPMKGHSHVYWYRQLPEEGLKFMVYLQKENIIDESGMPKERFSAEFPKEGPSILRIQQVVRGDSAAYFCASSPKPHNEQFFGPGTRLTVL.

The rearrangement joins TRBV6-2 or TRBV6-3 to TRBJ2-3; D unclear. Trimming took off 6 bases at V and 2 bases at J, with 12 bases between the two ends. CDR1 MNHEY and CDR2 SVGEGT come from the germline V gene. CDR3 length: 14 amino acids. The DNA for the CDR3 is TGTGCCAGCAGATTGCAGAGTTTCACAGATACGCAGTATTTT. It translates to CASRLQSFTDTQYF.

In regard to this clonotype: A junction boundary mismatches the germline segment, possibly from a read error. The chain is built from TRBV6-4 and TRBJ1-6, with D possibly being TRBD1 (5 bases). The CDR3 covers 17 residues. Per germline, CDR1 MRHNA and CDR2 SNTAGT. The CDR3 loop reads CARGVGGGGELYSPLHF. The CDR3 bases are TGCGCCAGAGGGGTGGGGGGGGGGGGGGAACTGTATTCACCCCTCCACTTT.

Details on this clonotype: The junction shows a germline mismatch at one end, possibly a read error. The chain has TRBV4-2 and TRBJ1-4; a possible D gene is TRBD1 (6 bases). Germline V lookup: CDR1 LGHNA, CDR2 YNFKEQ. The CDR3 is 14 residues long. The CDR3: CASSPRDTSEKPFF. The CDR3 DNA is TGTGCCAGTAGCCCCCGGGACACTAGTGAAAAACCGTTTTTT.

Remarks on this clonotype: A clone one base away is much larger, so this may be a read error. V and J are TRBV6-5 and TRBJ2-3; 9 nucleotides agree with TRBD2. Unmatched junction bases numbered 8, after V lost 4 bases and J lost 9 bases. The CDR3 extends over 14 amino acids. Per germline, CDR1 MNHEY and CDR2 SVGAGI. This CDR3 is CASSSRLAEATQYF. The CDR3 nucleotides read TGTGCCAGCAGTTCGCGACTAGCGGAAGCCACGCAGTATTTT.

This clonotype was counted at least ten times. J is TRBJ2-7 and V is TRBV7-8; D not certain. The germline V and J ends were trimmed by 5 bases and 6 bases, with 8 bases remaining between them. The CDR3 covers 11 residues. CDR1 and CDR2 from the germline V gene are SGHVS and FQNEAQ. The CDR3 region has the DNA TGTGCCAGCAGCCCAGTAATCGAGCAGTACTTC. Its protein is CASSPVIEQYF.

To note about this clonotype: One end of the junction fails to match germline, which may point to a read error. The CDR3 DNA follows: TGCGCCATCAGTCTGGCCGTGCAGGGTTTCGGCACCGTGGAGCTGTTTTTT. Amino acids: CAISLAVQGFGTVELFF. V and J are TRBV5-1 and TRBJ2-2, with D perhaps matching TRBD1 (5 bases). Per the germline V gene, CDR1 is SGHRS and CDR2 is YFSETQ. The CDR3 loop spans 17 amino acids.

This clonotype was counted many times. The CDR3, as DNA: TGTGCCAGCAGTGAACAGGCGGGCTCCTACAATGAGCAGTTCTTC. Protein: CASSEQAGSYNEQFF. The rearrangement uses TRBV6-1 and TRBJ2-1; D perhaps matches TRBD2 (5 bases). V was clipped by 2 bases and J by 0 bases, with 8 bases between them. The V gene's germline CDR1 is MNHNS and CDR2 SASEGT. The CDR3 runs to 15 residues.

This clonotype has a count of ten or more. The V gene is TRBV9, the J gene TRBJ2-7; 11 bases fit TRBD1. V lost 4 bases, J lost 9 bases, and 18 bases stayed unmatched. This CDR3 has 17 residues. Germline V gene data show CDR1 as SGDLS and CDR2 as YYNGEE. CDR3 DNA sequence: TGTGCCAGCAGCCCGAGGACAGGGGGCCCTCTGGGAACGGGGCAGTACTTC. This gives the protein CASSPRTGGPLGTGQYF.

V gene TRBV6-5 combines with J gene TRBJ1-2; a possible D gene is TRBD1 (6 bases). The CDR3 contains 13 residues. Trimming cost V 4 bases and J 7 bases, with 13 bases left between them. Per the germline V gene, CDR1 is MNHEY and CDR2 is SVGAGI. CDR3 residues: CASSLGHGCGYTF. In nucleotides, the CDR3 is TGTGCCAGCAGTTTGGGACATGGGTGTGGCTACACCTTC.

This clonotype was observed many times. V usage is TRBV20-1 and J usage is TRBJ2-3; D tentatively reads TRBD1 or TRBD2 (5 bases each). The germline V gene has CDR1 DFQATT and CDR2 SNEGSKA (reference sequence). With 5 bases removed from V and 0 bases from J, the gap between germline ends came to 30 bases. This CDR3 has 20 amino acids. The CDR3 coding sequence is TGCAGTGCTGAGGGTGTAGATGGGGGATGGAACGGAGCTAGCACAGATACGCAGTATTTT. This sequence encodes CSAEGVDGGWNGASTDTQYF.

This clonotype was seen many times. The rearrangement links TRBV29-1 to TRBJ1-1, with D maybe TRBD1 (6 bases). Trimming took off 2 bases at V and 5 bases at J, with 12 bases between the two ends. The CDR3 covers 13 residues. CDR1 and CDR2 from the germline V gene are SQVTM and ANQGSEA. CDR3 sequence: CSVEKGGGTEAFF. CDR3 in DNA: TGCAGCGTTGAAAAAGGGGGAGGGACTGAAGCTTTCTTT.

This clonotype was counted many times. The chain is built from TRBV7-2 and TRBJ2-3, with TRBD2 matching 8 bases. This CDR3 spans 17 amino acids. J was trimmed by 0 bases and V by 2 bases; bases with no gene match: 7. CDR1 and CDR2 (germline): SGHTA, FQGNSA. The CDR3 DNA is TGTGCCAGCAGCTTATTTGGCGGGAGGACTAGCACAGATACGCAGTATTTT. This encodes CASSLFGGRTSTDTQYF. Drawing the rest from reference TRBV7-2 and TRBJ2-3, the complete variable domain is GAGVSQSPSNKVTEKGKDVELRCDPISGHTALYWYRQSLGQGLEFLIYFQGNSAPDKSGLPSDRFSAERTGGSVSTLTIQRTQQEDSAVYLCASSLFGGRTSTDTQYFGPGTRLTVL.

V is TRBV18 and J is TRBJ2-1; weak D call: TRBD1 (5 bases). In germline, CDR1 is KGHSH, CDR2 LQKENI. This CDR3 contains 15 residues. The V end was cut by 6 bases, the J end by 6 bases, with 18 bases between. This chain's CDR3 is CASSAPGSRGNEQFF. CDR3 DNA sequence: TGTGCCAGCTCCGCCCCAGGGTCAAGGGGCAATGAGCAGTTCTTC. The complete variable domain, with remaining parts taken from reference TRBV18 and TRBJ2-1, reads NAGVMQNPRHLVRRRGQEARLRCSPMKGHSHVYWYRQLPEEGLKFMVYLQKENIIDESGMPKERFSAEFPKEGPSILRIQQVVRGDSAAYFCASSAPGSRGNEQFFGPGTRLTVL.

The CDR3 spells CASSLGFGLAGRDTQYF. CDR3 nucleotides: TGCGCCAGCAGCTTGGGTTTTGGCCTAGCGGGGCGGGATACGCAGTATTTT. V gene TRBV5-1 combines with J gene TRBJ2-3, with TRBD2 identical over 9 bases. The CDR3 is made up of 17 amino acids. Unmatched junction bases numbered 11, after V lost 0 bases and J lost 6 bases. Germline CDR1 SGHRS, CDR2 YFSETQ.

As regards this clonotype: A much larger clone is a single base away; this may be a read error. This chain uses TRBV28 with TRBJ2-6; D ambiguous. The CDR3 is 12 amino acids. In germline, CDR1 is MDHEN, CDR2 SYDVKM. Between the trimmed V and J ends, which lost 8 bases and 8 bases, there was a span of 10 bases. CDR3 bases: TGTGCCAGCGTGGCAACGACCAACGTCCTGACTTTC. Its protein is CASVATTNVLTF.

As concerns this clonotype: Being one base from a much bigger clone, this may be a read error. The gene calls are TRBV6-2 or TRBV6-3 and TRBJ2-7; D could derive from TRBD1 or TRBD2 (6 bases each). Germline V lookup: CDR1 MNHEY, CDR2 SVGEGT. This CDR3 contains 15 residues. This CDR3 is CASSYVPPGAYDQYF. In DNA, the CDR3 is TGTGCCAGCAGTTACGTACCCCCGGGGGCCTACGATCAGTACTTC.

Comments on this clonotype: This likely stems from a read error, as it lies one base from a far larger clone. The CDR3 DNA sequence: TGTGCCAGCAGCTTAGTGTGGACAGGGGCCTACGAGCAGTACTTC. Encoded protein: CASSLVWTGAYEQYF. The chain recombines TRBV7-9 with TRBJ2-7, with 9 bases matching TRBD1. Germline CDR1 is SEHNR and CDR2 is FQNEAQ (reference sequence). The V and J ends lost 1 base and 2 bases, in that order; junction bases with no gene match: 3. The CDR3 is 15 amino acids.